A selection of T cell receptor beta chains follows, all from one sample in a study of long-term antiretroviral therapy in people with HIV. Generated by immunoSEQ multiplex PCR, the TCRdb table keeps only in-frame clones and is missing some. The sample lists around 33,000 clones, approximately 83% occurring once. The starting material was unsorted PBMCs, obtained 0.4 years before starting antiretroviral therapy. Receptor source: a man between 18 and 35 years old with HIV. The CDR3 runs from the conserved cysteine through the conserved F or W. Fields, in order: V gene, J gene, D gene, clone size, CDR3 protein, CDR3 DNA. D genes are given only for firm matches. Rows give clone size only sometimes, using once, few, many, or a class for an expanded clone.

TRBV27	TRBJ1-5	.	few	CASSYLQGQPQHF	TGTGCCAGCAGTTACCTCCAGGGGCAGCCCCAGCATTTT
TRBV5-1	TRBJ2-5	TRBD1	.	CASSLERTGGGETQYF	TGCGCCAGCAGCCTAGAGAGGACAGGGGGCGGGGAGACCCAGTACTTC
TRBV7-8	TRBJ2-7	TRBD2	.	CASSLLTLAGAPYEQYF	TGTGCCAGCAGCCTCCTGACGCTAGCGGGTGCCCCCTACGAGCAGTACTTC
TRBV9	TRBJ1-2	.	few	CASSVFGQGSYGYTF	TGTGCCAGCAGCGTATTTGGGCAGGGTAGCTATGGCTACACCTTC
TRBV27	TRBJ2-7	TRBD1	.	CASSLIGPGQGWNEQYF	TGTGCCAGCAGTTTAATAGGGCCGGGACAGGGCTGGAACGAGCAGTACTTC
TRBV7-6	TRBJ2-1	.	.	CASSPLAGSYNEQFF	TGTGCCAGCAGCCCTCTAGCTGGATCCTACAATGAGCAGTTCTTC
TRBV18	TRBJ1-1	.	.	CASSLTGSNTEAFF	TGTGCCAGCTCACTAACCGGGTCCAACACTGAAGCTTTCTTT
TRBV4-1	TRBJ2-2	.	.	CASSLDPRGNTGELFF	TGCGCCAGCAGCCTCGACCCCCGGGGGAACACCGGGGAGCTGTTTTTT
TRBV2	TRBJ1-5	.	.	CASSEGFQPQHF	TGTGCCAGCAGTGAAGGTTTTCAGCCCCAGCATTTT
TRBV14	TRBJ2-2	.	.	CASSQERDFLNTGELFF	TGTGCCAGCAGCCAAGAGAGGGACTTCCTGAACACCGGGGAGCTGTTTTTT
TRBV6-5	TRBJ1-2	.	.	CASRDKGTHYGYTF	TGTGCCAGCAGAGACAAGGGAACCCACTATGGCTACACCTTC
TRBV7-9	TRBJ2-1	.	.	CASSLTSPAGPQTYNEQFF	TGTGCCAGCAGCTTAACTTCCCCGGCGGGCCCTCAAACCTACAATGAACAGTTCTTC
TRBV27	TRBJ1-2	.	few	CASKWQGSNYGYTF	TGTGCCAGCAAATGGCAGGGGTCTAACTATGGCTACACCTTC
TRBV15	TRBJ1-5	.	.	CATSRPRGTNQPQHF	TGTGCCACCAGCAGGCCCCGCGGTACCAATCAGCCCCAGCATTTT
TRBV27	TRBJ1-5	.	once	CASSLGQGNQPQHF	TGTGCCAGCAGTTTGGGTCAGGGAAATCAGCCCCAGCATTTT
TRBV30	TRBJ2-1	.	.	CAWSVSRRTVESYNEQFF	TGTGCCTGGAGTGTGTCCCGTCGGACCGTGGAGTCCTACAATGAGCAGTTCTTC